This T cell receptor (beta chain) was identified during a study of blood T cell repertoires in COVID-19. Study-wide background: From the United States, Italy and Spain came samples of acute and convalescent COVID-19.

This clone was detected a few times. TCRdb's table, derived via immunoSEQ multiplex PCR, lists solely in-frame clones and lacks some. This sample yields about 420,000 clones, of which about 90% are seen a single time; 0.8% to 0.85% belongs to the top ten. Looked up from germline, CDR1 is MDHEN and CDR2 is SYDVKM. V was pared by 3 bases and J by 5 bases, with 18 bases of the junction left unmatched. CDR3 length: 19 amino acids. The sample comprised peripheral blood. The V call is TRBV28, the J call TRBJ2-5; 10 positions match TRBD2. This TCR was sampled from a young man with COVID-19, enrolled during active disease. DNA for the CDR3: TGTGCCAGCAGTTTCTCAGCGGGAGGGCCGAGGGTGGGGCAGGAGACCCAGTACTTC. It specifies CASSFSAGGPRVGQETQYF.